One and the same sample provided the 29 T cell receptor beta chains below, sequenced in a study of blood T cell repertoires in COVID-19. Produced via immunoSEQ multiplex PCR; TCRdb's table is partial and in-frame only. The table records under 250,000 clones, about four fifths of them present only once. The sample comprised peripheral blood. Source of these receptors: a man aged 50 to 59 with active or convalescent COVID-19.

This clone was detected only once. The rearrangement joins TRBV27 to TRBJ2-2, with D possibly TRBD1 on 6 matching bases. Between the trimmed V and J ends, which lost 4 bases and 3 bases, there was a span of 12 bases. The germline gives CDR1 MNHEY, CDR2 SMNVEV (reference sequence). This CDR3 is built from 15 residues. This CDR3 reads CASSWNREDTGELFF. The CDR3 nucleotides read TGTGCCAGCAGTTGGAACAGGGAAGACACCGGGGAGCTGTTTTTT.

The V and J genes are TRBV7-7 and TRBJ2-5; 12 bases are shared with TRBD2. V was clipped by 1 base and J by 4 bases; unmatched bases: 1. The CDR3 totals 15 residues. Per the germline V gene, CDR1 is SSHAT and CDR2 is FNYEAQ (reference sequence). The CDR3 is CASSLVLAGGETQYF. In DNA, the CDR3 is TGTGCCAGCAGCTTAGTACTAGCGGGGGGAGAGACCCAGTACTTC. The full variable domain, with the rest looked up from reference TRBV7-7 and TRBJ2-5, is GAGVSQSPRYKVTKRGQDVTLRCDPISSHATLYWYQQALGQGPEFLTYFNYEAQPDKSGLPSDRFSAERPEGSISTLTIQRTEQRDSAMYRCASSLVLAGGETQYFGPGTRLLVL.

Comments on this clone: Additional DNA sequences in this sample encode the identical CDR3. CDR3 sequence: CASSLQGVGNTIYF. CDR3 in DNA: TGTGCCAGCAGCTTACAGGGGGTCGGAAACACCATATATTTT. The V gene is TRBV5-4, the J gene TRBJ1-3, with TRBD1 identical over 8 bases. The germline V gene encodes CDR1 SGHNT and CDR2 YYREEE (reference sequence). The trim removed 2 bases at V and 4 bases at J, leaving 2 bases unmatched. CDR3 length equals 14 residues.

This chain connects TRBV27 to TRBJ2-3; 11 bases are shared with TRBD2. CDR1 is MNHEY, CDR2 SMNVEV, per germline (reference sequence). V lost 3 bases, J lost 3 bases, and 2 bases stayed unmatched. The CDR3 is 15 amino acids. CDR3 amino acids: CASSFSGGATDTQYF. The CDR3 coding sequence is TGTGCCAGCAGTTTTAGCGGGGGGGCGACAGATACGCAGTATTTT.

The gene calls are TRBV7-3 and TRBJ1-2; the D gene is possibly TRBD1 (6 bases). The CDR3 length is 15 residues. V was cut by 4 bases and J by 6 bases, with 18 bases left in between. Looked up from germline, CDR1 is SGHTA and CDR2 is FQGTGA. The CDR3 loop is CASSYRDPAVDGYTF. In DNA form, the CDR3 reads TGTGCCAGCAGCTACAGGGATCCCGCCGTGGATGGCTACACCTTC.

This sequence joins TRBV7-2 and TRBJ2-1; D may be TRBD2 (6 bases). The CDR3 runs to 16 residues. CDR1 is SGHTA, CDR2 FQGNSA, per germline. V was clipped by 2 bases and J by 5 bases, with 16 bases between them. CDR3: CASSLYLAKAHNEQFF. The CDR3 DNA reads as TGTGCCAGCAGCTTATATCTAGCGAAGGCCCACAATGAGCAGTTCTTC.

The chain joins TRBV7-9 to TRBJ2-3, with D uncertain. Germline assignment: CDR1 SEHNR and CDR2 FQNEAQ (reference sequence). The ends were cut back, 5 bases at V and 0 bases at J, with 6 bases in the middle. The CDR3 sequence is 13 residues long. This CDR3 reads CASSGQSTDTQYF. As DNA, the CDR3 is TGTGCCAGCAGCGGGCAGAGCACAGATACGCAGTATTTT. Variable domain in full (rest from reference TRBV7-9 and TRBJ2-3): DTGVSQNPRHKITKRGQNVTFRCDPISEHNRLYWYRQTLGQGPEFLTYFQNEAQLEKSRLLSDRFSAERPKGSFSTLEIQRTEQGDSAMYLCASSGQSTDTQYFGPGTRLTVL.

The genes are TRBV6-2 or TRBV6-3 and TRBJ1-5; 7 bases fit TRBD1. The CDR3 covers 17 residues. Germline V CDR1 and CDR2: MNHEY, SVGEGT. With V trimmed by 6 bases and J by 2 bases, 13 bases remained unmatched. CDR3 nucleotide sequence: TGTGCCAGCAGCCCTCGGAGGGGGCAAGTCGGCAATCAGCCCCAGCATTTT. Its protein is CASSPRRGQVGNQPQHF.

This chain joins TRBV9 and TRBJ1-4, with 7 bases that match TRBD1. Germline-derived CDR1 and CDR2 are SGDLS and YYNGEE. Unmatched junction bases numbered 1, after V lost 0 bases and J lost 5 bases. The CDR3 covers 14 residues. As DNA, the CDR3 is TGTGCCAGCAGCGTAGGACAGGGAAATGAAAAACTGTTTTTT. The encoded protein is CASSVGQGNEKLFF.

V usage is TRBV28 and J usage is TRBJ1-2; the match to TRBD1 covers 7 bases. With V trimmed by 6 bases and J by 7 bases, 17 bases remained unmatched. The CDR3 extends over 16 amino acids. The V gene's germline CDR1 is MDHEN and CDR2 SYDVKM. CDR3 DNA: TGTGCCAGCAGCCCCGGTTGGTCGAGGGGGCACGTTGGCTACACCTTC. This codes for CASSPGWSRGHVGYTF.

The chain combines TRBV19 with TRBJ1-3, with TRBD1 as a possible D gene (5 bases). Germline-derived CDR1 and CDR2 are LNHDA and SQIVND (reference sequence). V gave up 5 bases and J gave up 0 bases, with 8 bases separating them. CDR3 size: 14 residues. CDR3 nucleotide sequence: TGTGCCAGTAGTCAACAGGCCTCTGGAAACACCATATATTTT. It is translated as CASSQQASGNTIYF.

The rearrangement links TRBV2 to TRBJ2-3; 9 positions agree with TRBD1. The CDR3 loop spans 15 amino acids. V was clipped by 6 bases and J by 2 bases; unmatched bases: 6. Germline assignment: CDR1 SNHLY and CDR2 FYNNEI. This chain's CDR3 is CASRTRTGDTDTQYF. The CDR3, as DNA: TGTGCCAGCAGGACGCGGACAGGGGACACAGATACGCAGTATTTT.

This chain joins TRBV18 and TRBJ1-2, with D tentatively TRBD1 (5 bases). This CDR3 is 16 amino acids long. V lost 5 bases and J 0 bases, leaving 16 bases between the germline ends. Germline CDR1 KGHSH, CDR2 LQKENI. CDR3 loop: CASSTSRVPTNYGYTF. Written as DNA, the CDR3 is TGTGCCAGCTCAACGTCCAGGGTCCCCACTAACTATGGCTACACCTTC.

The V gene is TRBV6-5, the J gene TRBJ1-5, with 10 bases identical to TRBD1. CDR1 is MNHEY, CDR2 SVGAGI, per germline. V lost 11 bases, J lost 5 bases, and 12 bases stayed unmatched. The CDR3 totals 15 residues. CDR3 DNA: TGTGCCGGGGGGACAGGGGCAGGGATCGATCAGCCCCAGCATTTT. It translates to CAGGTGAGIDQPQHF.

CDR3 region: CAWGLGPSFDTQYF. CDR3 nucleotides: TGTGCCTGGGGGTTGGGGCCCTCTTTCGATACGCAGTATTTT. The V and J genes are TRBV30 and TRBJ2-3; a weak D match, TRBD1 (5 bases). Germline-derived CDR1 and CDR2 are GTSNPN and SVGIG (reference sequence). The V end was cut by 5 bases, the J end by 6 bases, with 18 bases between. The CDR3 is made up of 14 amino acids.

The chain couples TRBV6-2 or TRBV6-3 to TRBJ1-1; D uncertain. V lost 4 bases and J 7 bases, leaving 7 bases between the germline ends. CDR1 and CDR2 (germline): MNHEY, SVGEGT. The CDR3 contains 11 residues. The CDR3 loop is CASSSRIEAFF. CDR3 sequence (DNA): TGTGCCAGCAGTTCCCGTATTGAAGCTTTCTTT.

The V and J genes are TRBV28 and TRBJ2-2, with 13 bases fitting TRBD2. V gave up 4 bases and J gave up 7 bases; unmatched junction bases: 3. The CDR3 covers 15 residues. The germline CDR1 and CDR2 sequences are MDHEN and SYDVKM. This CDR3 reads CASSSRTSGSGELFF. The CDR3, as DNA: TGTGCCAGCAGTTCTCGGACTAGCGGGAGCGGGGAGCTGTTTTTT.

As to this clone: At one end the junction does not follow the germline gene, possibly because of a read error. This sequence joins TRBV4-2 and TRBJ1-3; D might be TRBD1 (6 bases). CDR1 LGHNA and CDR2 YNFKEQ come from the germline V gene. CDR3 length: 15 amino acids. The CDR3 here is CASNQPGETGNTIYF. CDR3 sequence (DNA): TGTGCCAGCAACCAACCAGGGGAAACTGGAAACACCATATATTTT.

The J gene is TRBJ2-7, the V gene TRBV5-1; TRBD2 might be the D (7 bases). The ends were cut back, 0 bases at V and 5 bases at J, with 18 bases in the middle. Germline CDR1 and CDR2: SGHRS and YFSETQ. The CDR3 totals 16 residues. The CDR3 DNA is TGCGCCAGCAGCTTGGCCCCCCGCGGGGGCTTCAACGAGCAGTACTTC. It is translated as CASSLAPRGGFNEQYF.

This clone was detected only once. J is TRBJ2-2 and V is TRBV11-3; 10 nucleotides line up with TRBD1. V shed 5 bases, J shed 3 bases, and the junction held 3 bases outside the gene matches. The CDR3 extends over 15 amino acids. The germline V gene has CDR1 SGHNT and CDR2 YENEEA. CDR3 coding DNA: TGTGCCAGCAGCCCCGGGACAGGGGACACCGGGGAGCTGTTTTTT. Translation: CASSPGTGDTGELFF.

As concerns this clone: Different DNA sequences within this sample yield the same CDR3. V is TRBV13 and J is TRBJ1-6, with a tentative D call TRBD1 (6 bases). V lost 4 bases and J 8 bases, leaving 18 bases between the germline ends. The CDR3 contains 16 residues. Germline CDR1 and CDR2: PRHDT and FYEKMQ (reference sequence). The DNA of the CDR3 is TGTGCCAGCAGCTCGGGACAAGGGGCTTATGATTCACCCCTCCACTTT. This gives the protein CASSSGQGAYDSPLHF.

The chain employs TRBV7-2 and TRBJ2-3; 8 positions match TRBD2. Germline V lookup: CDR1 SGHTA, CDR2 FQGNSA. The length of the CDR3 is 15 residues. V lost 3 bases and J lost 2; bases outside the gene matches: 4. The CDR3 sequence is CASSLGGGITDTQYF. In DNA form, the CDR3 reads TGTGCCAGCAGCTTGGGCGGGGGGATCACAGATACGCAGTATTTT.

V usage is TRBV12-5 and J usage is TRBJ1-1, with a possible D match to TRBD1 (5 bases). V lost 5 bases and J 6 bases, leaving 10 bases between the germline ends. Looked up from germline, CDR1 is LGHNT and CDR2 is FRNRAP. This CDR3 is built from 12 residues. The DNA for the CDR3 is TGTGCTAGTGGTGGGGGGGGATCTGAAGCTTTCTTT. Its translation is CASGGGGSEAFF.

A single count supports this clone. This chain joins TRBV5-4 and TRBJ1-2; D ambiguous. V dropped 4 bases and J dropped 2 bases, with 12 bases sitting between them. The CDR3 totals 14 residues. CDR1 is SGHNT and CDR2 is YYREEE in the germline V gene (reference sequence). In nucleotides, the CDR3 is TGTGCCAGCAGCGTCAAGACGGGAAACTATGGCTACACCTTC. Its translation is CASSVKTGNYGYTF.

This clone turned up a few times. J is TRBJ2-5 and V is TRBV2, with D hard to call. V was shortened by 2 bases and J by 5 bases, with 9 bases between the two germline ends. CDR1 is SNHLY and CDR2 is FYNNEI in the germline V gene. The CDR3 runs to 13 residues. The CDR3 bases are TGTGCCAGCAGTGAATTCCAGAGGGAGACCCAGTACTTC. This encodes CASSEFQRETQYF.

V usage is TRBV19 and J usage is TRBJ1-5; TRBD1 matches 7 bases. V shed 9 bases and J 3 bases; nucleotides not matched to a gene: 8. The CDR3 is made up of 14 amino acids. CDR1 and CDR2 (germline): LNHDA, SQIVND (reference sequence). CDR3 nucleotide sequence: TGTGCCAGCCATACCGGGACAGCCAATCAGCCCCAGCATTTT. Amino acids: CASHTGTANQPQHF.

V usage is TRBV29-1 and J usage is TRBJ1-2, with a tentative D call TRBD1 (6 bases). The ends were cut back, 3 bases at V and 7 bases at J, with 12 bases in the middle. The CDR3 has 12 amino acids. CDR1 is SQVTM, CDR2 ANQGSEA, per germline. CDR3: CSVEREGGGYTF. The DNA for the CDR3 is TGCAGCGTTGAGAGGGAAGGGGGTGGCTACACCTTC.

The chain recombines TRBV4-3 with TRBJ2-1, with D perhaps matching TRBD2 (6 bases). Germline V gene sequence: CDR1 LGHNA, CDR2 YSLEER. The CDR3 totals 15 residues. V dropped 4 bases and J dropped 3 bases, with 13 bases sitting between them. CDR3: CASSPQGGGYNEQFF. CDR3 DNA sequence: TGCGCCAGCAGCCCGCAGGGAGGCGGCTACAATGAGCAGTTCTTC.

The V and J genes are TRBV20-1 and TRBJ2-1; D ambiguous. The CDR3 contains 11 residues. V was shortened by 1 base and J by 8 bases, with 6 bases between the two germline ends. The V gene's germline CDR1 is DFQATT and CDR2 SNEGSKA (reference sequence). The CDR3 protein is CSARGAYEQFF. The CDR3 region has the DNA TGCAGTGCTAGAGGGGCATATGAGCAGTTCTTC.